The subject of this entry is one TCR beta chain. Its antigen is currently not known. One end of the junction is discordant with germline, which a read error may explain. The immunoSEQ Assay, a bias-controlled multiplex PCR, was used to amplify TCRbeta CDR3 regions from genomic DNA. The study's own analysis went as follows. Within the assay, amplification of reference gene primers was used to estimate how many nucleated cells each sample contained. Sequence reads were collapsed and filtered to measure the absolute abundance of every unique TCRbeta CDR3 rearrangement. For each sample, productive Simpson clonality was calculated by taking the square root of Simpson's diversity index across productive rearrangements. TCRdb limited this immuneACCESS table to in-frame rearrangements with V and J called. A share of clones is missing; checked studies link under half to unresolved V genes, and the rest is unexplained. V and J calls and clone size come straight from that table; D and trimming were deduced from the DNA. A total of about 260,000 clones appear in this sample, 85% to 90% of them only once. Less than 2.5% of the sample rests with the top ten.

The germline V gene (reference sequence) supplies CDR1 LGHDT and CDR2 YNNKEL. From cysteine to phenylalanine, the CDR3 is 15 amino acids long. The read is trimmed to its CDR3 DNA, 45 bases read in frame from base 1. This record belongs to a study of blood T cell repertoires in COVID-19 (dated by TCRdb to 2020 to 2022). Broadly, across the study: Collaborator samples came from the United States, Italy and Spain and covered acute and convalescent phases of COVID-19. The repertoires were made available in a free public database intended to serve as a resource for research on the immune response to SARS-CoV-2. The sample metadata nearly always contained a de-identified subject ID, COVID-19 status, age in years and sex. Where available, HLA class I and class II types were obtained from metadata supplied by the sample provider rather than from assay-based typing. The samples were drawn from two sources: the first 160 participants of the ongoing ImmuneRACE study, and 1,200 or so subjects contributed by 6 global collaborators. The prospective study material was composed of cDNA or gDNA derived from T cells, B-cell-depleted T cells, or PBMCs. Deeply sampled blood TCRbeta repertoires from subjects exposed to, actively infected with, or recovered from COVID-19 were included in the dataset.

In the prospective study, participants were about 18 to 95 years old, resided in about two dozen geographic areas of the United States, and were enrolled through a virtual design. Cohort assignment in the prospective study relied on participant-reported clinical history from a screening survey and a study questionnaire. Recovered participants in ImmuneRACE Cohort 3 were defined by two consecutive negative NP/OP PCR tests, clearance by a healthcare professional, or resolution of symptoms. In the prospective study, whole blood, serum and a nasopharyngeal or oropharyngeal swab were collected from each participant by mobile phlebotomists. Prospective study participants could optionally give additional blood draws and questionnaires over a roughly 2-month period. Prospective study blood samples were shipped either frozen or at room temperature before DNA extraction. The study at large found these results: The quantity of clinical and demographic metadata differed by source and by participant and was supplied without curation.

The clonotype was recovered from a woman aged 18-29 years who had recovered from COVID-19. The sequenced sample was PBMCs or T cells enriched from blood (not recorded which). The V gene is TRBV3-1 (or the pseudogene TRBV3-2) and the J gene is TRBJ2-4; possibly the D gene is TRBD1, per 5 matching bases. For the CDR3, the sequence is CANSVRGMAKNIQYF. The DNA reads TGTGCCAACAGCGTAAGGGGAATGGCCAAAAACATTCAGTACTTC.